The rows below give T cell receptor beta chains drawn from one sample of a study of shared clonotypes between healthy human individuals. The assay was immunoSEQ multiplex PCR, and TCRdb's table has in-frame clones only and misses some. The profile covers fewer than 850,000 clones, with about two thirds appearing a single time and 1.8% taken by the ten largest. Sequenced material: memory CD4+ T cells sorted from blood. The receptors originated from a woman aged 25 to 39 in good health. CDR3s include the opening cysteine and the closing phenylalanine or tryptophan. The D gene is left open where the match is weak. Only part of the rows carry a size: once, few, many, or a class if the clone is expanded.

CDR3nt: TGTGCCAGCAGCGTCCCACTAGCGGGAGTTGCAGATACGCAGTATTTT
CDR3aa: CASSVPLAGVADTQYF
d_gene: TRBD2
v_gene: TRBV9
j_gene: TRBJ2-3
len: 16
abundance: -

CDR3nt: TGTGCCAGCACCGAAGGGACAGACTTCTACGAGCAGTACTTC
CDR3aa: CASTEGTDFYEQYF
d_gene: TRBD1
v_gene: TRBV2
j_gene: TRBJ2-7
len: 14
abundance: -

CDR3nt: TGTGCCAGCCGCTGGATGGGGCAGGACATGGGATACACCTTC
CDR3aa: CASRWMGQDMGYTF
d_gene: -
v_gene: TRBV27
j_gene: TRBJ1-2
len: 14
abundance: -

CDR3nt: TGCGCCAGCAGCTTGACTAGTCCATCCTACGAGCAGTACTTC
CDR3aa: CASSLTSPSYEQYF
d_gene: -
v_gene: TRBV5-1
j_gene: TRBJ2-7
len: 14
abundance: -

CDR3nt: TGTGCCAGCAGCACGGGCCTGAACACTGAAGCTTTCTTT
CDR3aa: CASSTGLNTEAFF
d_gene: -
v_gene: TRBV11-2
j_gene: TRBJ1-1
len: 13
abundance: -

CDR3nt: TGTGCCAGTAGCGGGACTCGGTACCAGCCCCAGCATTTT
CDR3aa: CASSGTRYQPQHF
d_gene: -
v_gene: TRBV19
j_gene: TRBJ1-5
len: 13
abundance: -

CDR3nt: TGTGCCAGCAGCTCTCCCCGGGGCGGCTTAAATTATGGCTACACCTTC
CDR3aa: CASSSPRGGLNYGYTF
d_gene: -
v_gene: TRBV7-9
j_gene: TRBJ1-2
len: 16
abundance: -

CDR3nt: TGCGCCAGCAGTGTCGGCTCGCGAGAAGATCCGCAGTATTTT
CDR3aa: CASSVGSREDPQYF
d_gene: -
v_gene: TRBV10-1
j_gene: TRBJ2-3
len: 14
abundance: -

CDR3nt: TGCGCCAGCAGCTTCCAGGGAGGAGACACTGAAGCTTTCTTT
CDR3aa: CASSFQGGDTEAFF
d_gene: -
v_gene: TRBV5-1
j_gene: TRBJ1-1
len: 14
abundance: -

CDR3nt: TGTGCCAGCAGTTACAGGGGGGGTTTCCAAGAGACCCAGTACTTC
CDR3aa: CASSYRGGFQETQYF
d_gene: -
v_gene: TRBV6-5
j_gene: TRBJ2-5
len: 15
abundance: -

CDR3nt: TGCGCCAGCAGCTGGGCCGCGACTAGCGGGAGGGTCGAGCAGTACTTC
CDR3aa: CASSWAATSGRVEQYF
d_gene: TRBD2
v_gene: TRBV5-1
j_gene: TRBJ2-7
len: 16
abundance: -

CDR3nt: TGTGCCAGCAGCCAAATCGGGGTCGGGGACATCTCCTACGAGCAGTACTTC
CDR3aa: CASSQIGVGDISYEQYF
d_gene: -
v_gene: TRBV4-2
j_gene: TRBJ2-7
len: 17
abundance: many

CDR3nt: TGTGCCAGCAGCTTATATTCGGGAGCTGGAGGCTCCTACAATGAGCAGTTCTTC
CDR3aa: CASSLYSGAGGSYNEQFF
d_gene: -
v_gene: TRBV7-2
j_gene: TRBJ2-1
len: 18
abundance: -

CDR3nt: TGCGCCAGCAGCCCCGGGACTCCCGGACAGCCCCAGCATTTT
CDR3aa: CASSPGTPGQPQHF
d_gene: -
v_gene: TRBV5-1
j_gene: TRBJ1-5
len: 14
abundance: -

CDR3nt: TGTGCCAGCAGTCCAGCGGGAGCACCACGGGAGCTGTTTTTT
CDR3aa: CASSPAGAPRELFF
d_gene: TRBD2
v_gene: TRBV28
j_gene: TRBJ2-2
len: 14
abundance: -

CDR3nt: TGTGCCAGCAGTAACGGGACAGCCTACGAGCAGTACTTC
CDR3aa: CASSNGTAYEQYF
d_gene: TRBD1
v_gene: TRBV27
j_gene: TRBJ2-7
len: 13
abundance: -

CDR3nt: TGTGCCAGCAGCGTAGAACCGGGAGTCTCTGGAAACACCATATATTTT
CDR3aa: CASSVEPGVSGNTIYF
d_gene: -
v_gene: TRBV9
j_gene: TRBJ1-3
len: 16
abundance: once

CDR3nt: TGTGCCAGCAGTCAAGACACGCTGGGAGCTTTCTTT
CDR3aa: CASSQDTLGAFF
d_gene: -
v_gene: TRBV28
j_gene: TRBJ1-1
len: 12
abundance: once

CDR3nt: TGTGCCACCCGGGGGGGACTCACCACAGATACGCAGTATTTT
CDR3aa: CATRGGLTTDTQYF
d_gene: TRBD2
v_gene: TRBV6-6
j_gene: TRBJ2-3
len: 14
abundance: -

CDR3nt: TGTGCCATCAGCGTAGGACTAGCGGGAGCAGATACGCAGTATTTT
CDR3aa: CAISVGLAGADTQYF
d_gene: TRBD2
v_gene: TRBV10-3
j_gene: TRBJ2-3
len: 15
abundance: -

CDR3nt: TGTGCCAGCAGCTCCTCCGGGCAGGGAAGAGAAAAACTGTTTTTT
CDR3aa: CASSSSGQGREKLFF
d_gene: -
v_gene: TRBV28
j_gene: TRBJ1-4
len: 15
abundance: -

CDR3nt: TGTGCCAGCAGTCCGCAGGGGGGGCTAGTTGGAAACACCATATATTTT
CDR3aa: CASSPQGGLVGNTIYF
d_gene: TRBD1
v_gene: TRBV27
j_gene: TRBJ1-3
len: 16
abundance: -

CDR3nt: TGTGCCAGCAGACGAACAGGGCTGGATACGCAGTATTTT
CDR3aa: CASRRTGLDTQYF
d_gene: -
v_gene: TRBV9
j_gene: TRBJ2-3
len: 13
abundance: -

CDR3nt: TGCGCCAGCAGCCTCGGACTGCTGGGGGAGACCCAGTACTTC
CDR3aa: CASSLGLLGETQYF
d_gene: -
v_gene: TRBV5-1
j_gene: TRBJ2-5
len: 14
abundance: -

CDR3nt: TGTGCCAGCAGCCATTTCACAGATACGCAGTATTTT
CDR3aa: CASSHFTDTQYF
d_gene: -
v_gene: TRBV11-2
j_gene: TRBJ2-3
len: 12
abundance: -

CDR3nt: TGTGCCAGTAGGCCGGGACAGGGGAAAGCAGATACGCAGTATTTT
CDR3aa: CASRPGQGKADTQYF
d_gene: TRBD1
v_gene: TRBV19
j_gene: TRBJ2-3
len: 15
abundance: -

CDR3nt: TGTGCCAGCAGCTTAGCGGGTGGGACGAACACCGGGGAGCTGTTTTTT
CDR3aa: CASSLAGGTNTGELFF
d_gene: -
v_gene: TRBV11-2
j_gene: TRBJ2-2
len: 16
abundance: once

CDR3nt: TGCGCCAGCAGTTCCGGGACAGAAGACACTGAAGCTTTCTTT
CDR3aa: CASSSGTEDTEAFF
d_gene: TRBD1
v_gene: TRBV5-1
j_gene: TRBJ1-1
len: 14
abundance: -

CDR3nt: TGCGCCAGCAGGGACAGAGCGAACACTGAAGCTTTCTTT
CDR3aa: CASRDRANTEAFF
d_gene: -
v_gene: TRBV5-1
j_gene: TRBJ1-1
len: 13
abundance: few

CDR3nt: TGTGCAAGTCGCCCAAGGACAGTAAGCTCCTACGAGCAGTACTTC
CDR3aa: CASRPRTVSSYEQYF
d_gene: -
v_gene: TRBV12-2
j_gene: TRBJ2-7
len: 15
abundance: -

CDR3nt: TGCAGTGCTAGCTCCCTGTGGGAGCAGTACTTC
CDR3aa: CSASSLWEQYF
d_gene: -
v_gene: TRBV20-1
j_gene: TRBJ2-7
len: 11
abundance: once

CDR3nt: TGTGCCAGCAGCCAAGCGGGCATGAACACTGAAGCTTTCTTT
CDR3aa: CASSQAGMNTEAFF
d_gene: -
v_gene: TRBV14
j_gene: TRBJ1-1
len: 14
abundance: -

CDR3nt: TGCGCCAGCAGCTCGGGACAGCACTATGGCTACACCTTC
CDR3aa: CASSSGQHYGYTF
d_gene: TRBD1
v_gene: TRBV5-1
j_gene: TRBJ1-2
len: 13
abundance: -

CDR3nt: TGTGCCAGCAGCTGGCAGGGAGCTAACTATGGCTACACCTTC
CDR3aa: CASSWQGANYGYTF
d_gene: -
v_gene: TRBV5-6
j_gene: TRBJ1-2
len: 14
abundance: -

CDR3nt: TGCGCCAGCAGCTTGGCCGTGGGGAGCTACGAGCAGTACTTC
CDR3aa: CASSLAVGSYEQYF
d_gene: -
v_gene: TRBV5-1
j_gene: TRBJ2-7
len: 14
abundance: -

CDR3nt: TGTGCCAGCAGCTTGCGGATGGGCAGCTACGAGCAGTACTTC
CDR3aa: CASSLRMGSYEQYF
d_gene: -
v_gene: TRBV5-5
j_gene: TRBJ2-7
len: 14
abundance: -

CDR3nt: TGTGCCAGCACTCGCCTCCAGGATGAGCAGTTCTTC
CDR3aa: CASTRLQDEQFF
d_gene: -
v_gene: TRBV25-1
j_gene: TRBJ2-1
len: 12
abundance: -

CDR3nt: TGCGCCAGCAGCCCAACGCCGGCCTCAGGGCATGGCTACACCTTC
CDR3aa: CASSPTPASGHGYTF
d_gene: -
v_gene: TRBV5-1
j_gene: TRBJ1-2
len: 15
abundance: -

CDR3nt: TGTGCCAGCAGCCCACAGAAAACCGGGGAGCTGTTTTTT
CDR3aa: CASSPQKTGELFF
d_gene: -
v_gene: TRBV5-4
j_gene: TRBJ2-2
len: 13
abundance: -

CDR3nt: TGTGCCAGCAGTTATCAACAGCGAACGGGGTATGGCTACACCTTC
CDR3aa: CASSYQQRTGYGYTF
d_gene: -
v_gene: TRBV6-5
j_gene: TRBJ1-2
len: 15
abundance: many

CDR3nt: TGTGCCAGCAGCCCGTTCGGGAGGGCCTCCTACGAGCAGTACTTC
CDR3aa: CASSPFGRASYEQYF
d_gene: TRBD2
v_gene: TRBV7-6
j_gene: TRBJ2-7
len: 15
abundance: -

CDR3nt: TGCAGCGTTGATCGAGGGTTGGAGACCCAGTACTTC
CDR3aa: CSVDRGLETQYF
d_gene: -
v_gene: TRBV29-1
j_gene: TRBJ2-5
len: 12
abundance: -

CDR3nt: TGTGCCAGCACCCCCCCACAGGGATCCTCCTACAATGAGCAGTTCTTC
CDR3aa: CASTPPQGSSYNEQFF
d_gene: -
v_gene: TRBV28
j_gene: TRBJ2-1
len: 16
abundance: -

CDR3nt: TGTGCCAGCTCACCTACCTTGTCGGGGACGGATGAGCAGTTCTTC
CDR3aa: CASSPTLSGTDEQFF
d_gene: -
v_gene: TRBV18
j_gene: TRBJ2-1
len: 15
abundance: -

CDR3nt: TGCGCCAGCAGCTTTTATGGAGGCAATGAGCAGTTCTTC
CDR3aa: CASSFYGGNEQFF
d_gene: -
v_gene: TRBV4-1
j_gene: TRBJ2-1
len: 13
abundance: -

CDR3nt: TGTGCCAGTAGTCTGGGGGGAGCGTCTGCGCAGTACTTC
CDR3aa: CASSLGGASAQYF
d_gene: -
v_gene: TRBV19
j_gene: TRBJ2-7
len: 13
abundance: few

CDR3nt: TGTGCCAGCAGCTTACCGGGGCCGAAATACAATGAGCAGTTCTTC
CDR3aa: CASSLPGPKYNEQFF
d_gene: -
v_gene: TRBV11-1
j_gene: TRBJ2-1
len: 15
abundance: -

CDR3nt: TGTGCCAGCAGCCGGACAGGGGGACTCTCCCAAGAGACCCAGTACTTC
CDR3aa: CASSRTGGLSQETQYF
d_gene: TRBD1
v_gene: TRBV5-5
j_gene: TRBJ2-5
len: 16
abundance: -

CDR3nt: TGCGCCAGCGGAGACCCTTCCTACGAGCAGTACTTC
CDR3aa: CASGDPSYEQYF
d_gene: -
v_gene: TRBV5-1
j_gene: TRBJ2-7
len: 12
abundance: few

CDR3nt: TGTGCCAGCTCACTTGGACAGTCTACTTCCACAGATACGCAGTATTTT
CDR3aa: CASSLGQSTSTDTQYF
d_gene: -
v_gene: TRBV18
j_gene: TRBJ2-3
len: 16
abundance: -

CDR3nt: TGTGCCAGCAGCTACGCGGGGGACACGACAACTCAGTATTTT
CDR3aa: CASSYAGDTTTQYF
d_gene: -
v_gene: TRBV11-2
j_gene: TRBJ2-3
len: 14
abundance: -

CDR3nt: TGCGCCAGCAGCATGGTCAGTACGAACACTGAAGCTTTCTTT
CDR3aa: CASSMVSTNTEAFF
d_gene: -
v_gene: TRBV5-1
j_gene: TRBJ1-1
len: 14
abundance: -

CDR3nt: TGTGCCAGCAGCCCTTTCCCCGGGCATGAGCAGTTCTTC
CDR3aa: CASSPFPGHEQFF
d_gene: -
v_gene: TRBV9
j_gene: TRBJ2-1
len: 13
abundance: -

CDR3nt: TGTGCCAGCAGCTTAGACGGGTTGGGTGGCTACACCTTC
CDR3aa: CASSLDGLGGYTF
d_gene: -
v_gene: TRBV7-2
j_gene: TRBJ1-2
len: 13
abundance: -

CDR3nt: TGTGCCAGCAGCGCCGGACAGGGCAGAAATCAGCCCCAGCATTTT
CDR3aa: CASSAGQGRNQPQHF
d_gene: TRBD1
v_gene: TRBV9
j_gene: TRBJ1-5
len: 15
abundance: -

CDR3nt: TGTGCCAGCAGTTTACGGAATAATGAAAAACTGTTTTTT
CDR3aa: CASSLRNNEKLFF
d_gene: -
v_gene: TRBV27
j_gene: TRBJ1-4
len: 13
abundance: -

CDR3nt: TGTGCCAGCAGCCGCATCGGCACCGGGGAGCTGTTTTTT
CDR3aa: CASSRIGTGELFF
d_gene: -
v_gene: TRBV9
j_gene: TRBJ2-2
len: 13
abundance: -

CDR3nt: TGTGCCAGCAGCGACGGGACTAGATTTTGGGTTTTCTTC
CDR3aa: CASSDGTRFWVFF
d_gene: TRBD2
v_gene: TRBV2
j_gene: TRBJ2-1
len: 13
abundance: -

CDR3nt: TGTGCCAGCAGCTTACGACGCAGGGGGGTTAGCACAGATACGCAGTATTTT
CDR3aa: CASSLRRRGVSTDTQYF
d_gene: -
v_gene: TRBV7-2
j_gene: TRBJ2-3
len: 17
abundance: -